The rows below give T cell receptor beta chains drawn from one sample of a study of cytomegalovirus exposure and HLA in healthy donors. Profiled with immunoSEQ multiplex PCR; TCRdb holds only in-frame clones, not every one. The data show 110,000 to 150,000 clones, 77% seen once. The specimen sequenced was PBMCs. All receptors come from a female donor in good health and CMV-seronegative. Each CDR3 is given with its conserved first and last residue. The D gene is left open where the match is weak. Some rows mark clone size as missing; the rest say once, few, many or name a class of expanded clone.

>.|TRBV4-1|TRBJ2-1|.
CASSQAGTNEQFF
TGCGCCAGCAGCCAAGCAGGAACCAATGAGCAGTTCTTC
>.|TRBV19|TRBJ1-2|.
CASSIPGLVGYTF
TGTGCCAGTAGTATACCAGGGTTGGTCGGCTACACCTTC
>.|TRBV7-9|TRBJ1-4|few
CASNSGPTNEKLFF
TGTGCCAGCAATTCAGGGCCAACTAATGAAAAACTGTTTTTT
>.|TRBV6-1|TRBJ1-2|.
CASSELSRGYTF
TGTGCCAGCAGTGAACTCAGTCGCGGCTACACCTTC
>.|TRBV6-5|TRBJ1-1|.
CASSDDRVNTEAFF
TGTGCCAGCAGTGACGACAGAGTGAACACTGAAGCTTTCTTT
>.|TRBV5-1|TRBJ2-3|.
CASSKGELTDTQYF
TGCGCCAGCAGCAAGGGGGAACTCACAGATACGCAGTATTTT
>.|TRBV6-5|TRBJ1-3|once
CASSYSATGNTIYF
TGTGCCAGCAGTTACTCGGCAACTGGAAACACCATATATTTT
>TRBD1|TRBV11-2|TRBJ2-7|.
CASSLGTGGSSPEQYF
TGTGCCAGCAGCTTGGGAACAGGGGGCTCCTCGCCCGAGCAGTACTTC
>.|TRBV18|TRBJ2-7|.
CASSPLGGATPYEQYF
TGTGCCAGCTCACCACTAGGGGGAGCGACCCCCTACGAGCAGTACTTC
>TRBD1|TRBV28|TRBJ2-5|.
CASSLGQTKETQYF
TGTGCCAGCAGTTTGGGACAGACCAAAGAGACCCAGTACTTC
>.|TRBV28|TRBJ1-1|.
CASSLVRTEAFF
TGTGCCAGCAGTTTAGTTCGGACTGAAGCTTTCTTT
>.|TRBV5-1|TRBJ1-6|.
CASSLAGDSNSPLHF
TGCGCCAGCAGCTTGGCAGGGGATAGCAATTCACCCCTCCACTTT
>.|TRBV10-3|TRBJ2-7|.
CAISSTYEQYF
TGTGCCATCAGTTCCACCTACGAGCAGTACTTC
>.|TRBV2|TRBJ2-2|.
CASSDRRSEAGELFF
TGTGCCAGCAGTGATCGGCGAAGCGAGGCCGGGGAGCTGTTTTTT
>.|TRBV28|TRBJ1-1|.
CASSSAGQLTTEAFF
TGTGCCAGCAGTTCTGCCGGACAGCTGACCACTGAAGCTTTCTTT
>.|TRBV29-1|TRBJ2-7|once
CSVEEGRRGYEQYF
TGCAGCGTTGAAGAAGGACGGAGGGGCTACGAGCAGTACTTC
>TRBD1|TRBV28|TRBJ1-5|.
CASSFTGDQPQHF
TGTGCCAGCAGTTTTACAGGGGATCAGCCCCAGCATTTT
>.|TRBV18|TRBJ1-2|.
CASSPRQDNYGYTF
TGTGCCAGCTCACCAAGACAGGACAACTATGGCTACACCTTC
>TRBD1|TRBV5-1|TRBJ1-4|few
CASSPDPGTAHFF
TGCGCCAGCAGCCCAGACCCCGGGACAGCTCATTTTTTT
>TRBD2|TRBV7-9|TRBJ2-3|.
CASSPLPGLAGPSTDTQYF
TGTGCCAGCAGCCCTTTACCGGGACTAGCGGGCCCTAGCACAGATACGCAGTATTTT
>.|TRBV9|TRBJ2-7|.
CASSVSLEDSYYEQYF
TGTGCCAGCAGCGTAAGTTTGGAGGACAGTTACTACGAGCAGTACTTC
>TRBD1|TRBV29-1|TRBJ2-1|.
CSELTGGDEQFF
TGCAGCGAACTGACAGGGGGCGATGAGCAGTTCTTC
>TRBD2|TRBV27|TRBJ2-1|.
CASSPAKGLASYNEQFF
TGTGCCAGCAGTCCCGCAAAGGGACTAGCGTCCTACAATGAGCAGTTCTTC
>.|TRBV11-3|TRBJ2-7|.
CASSPAGGYEQYF
TGTGCCAGCAGCCCCGCCGGAGGGTACGAGCAGTACTTC
>.|TRBV10-1|TRBJ2-5|.
CASSEVGQGGRETQYF
TGCGCCAGCAGTGAGGTGGGGCAGGGAGGTCGGGAGACCCAGTACTTC
>.|TRBV6-1|TRBJ2-7|.
CASSEEQGGSYEQYF
TGTGCCAGCAGTGAAGAACAAGGGGGCTCCTACGAGCAGTACTTC
>TRBD1|TRBV11-2|TRBJ2-3|.
CASRGQGTATQYF
TGTGCCAGCAGAGGACAGGGCACGGCTACGCAGTATTTT
>TRBD2|TRBV29-1|TRBJ2-5|.
CSASTSGRGGKRGETQYF
TGCAGCGCTTCGACTAGCGGGAGAGGGGGGAAAAGGGGAGAGACCCAGTACTTC
>TRBD1|TRBV10-3|TRBJ1-6|.
CAITGDRDNSPLHF
TGTGCCATCACCGGGGACAGGGATAATTCACCCCTCCACTTT
>.|TRBV2|TRBJ1-5|few
CASSDRGGGNQPQHF
TGTGCCAGCAGTGATCGGGGAGGGGGCAATCAGCCCCAGCATTTT
>.|TRBV10-2|TRBJ1-3|few
CASRRGLTNSGNTIYF
TGCGCCAGCAGGCGGGGGCTCACTAACTCTGGAAACACCATATATTTT
>.|TRBV7-8|TRBJ2-4|.
CASSLGSSGVKNIQYF
TGTGCCAGCAGCTTAGGTAGTAGCGGCGTCAAAAACATTCAGTACTTC
>.|TRBV2|TRBJ1-5|.
CASRDTARGSNQPQHF
TGTGCCAGCAGGGATACCGCTAGGGGGAGCAATCAGCCCCAGCATTTT
>.|TRBV19|TRBJ1-2|once
CASSPGLTFGGYTF
TGTGCCAGTAGTCCAGGACTGACCTTCGGGGGCTACACCTTC
>.|TRBV6-1|TRBJ2-1|.
CASSWDTGYNEQFF
TGTGCCAGCAGTTGGGACACTGGATACAATGAGCAGTTCTTC
>.|TRBV11-2|TRBJ2-1|once
CASSLVRSNEQFF
TGTGCCAGCAGCTTGGTCAGATCCAATGAGCAGTTCTTC
>TRBD1|TRBV27|TRBJ1-2|once
CASSFNSGTVYGYTF
TGTGCCAGCAGTTTTAACTCCGGGACAGTCTATGGCTACACCTTC
>.|TRBV2|TRBJ2-3|.
CASSDYPTDTQYF
TGTGCCAGCAGTGACTATCCCACAGATACGCAGTATTTT
>TRBD1|TRBV6-5|TRBJ2-7|.
CASTLSGGSYEQYF
TGTGCCAGCACCCTATCAGGGGGCTCCTACGAGCAGTACTTC
>TRBD1|TRBV18|TRBJ2-5|.
CASSPRQGPVAETQYF
TGTGCCAGCTCACCCCGACAGGGGCCTGTTGCAGAGACCCAGTACTTC
>TRBD1|TRBV18|TRBJ1-5|.
CASSPPDRRAQPQHF
TGTGCCAGCTCACCACCGGACAGGCGGGCTCAGCCCCAGCATTTT
>TRBD2|TRBV2|TRBJ2-5|.
CASSGTSGQETQYF
TGTGCCAGCAGTGGGACTAGCGGCCAAGAGACCCAGTACTTC
>.|TRBV7-9|TRBJ1-2|.
CSSSLIQGQDYGYPF
TGTTCCAGCAGCTTAATTCAGGGGCAAGACTATGGCTACCCCTTC
>.|TRBV2|TRBJ1-5|once
CASSEGTDSNQPQHF
TGTGCCAGCAGTGAAGGGACAGATAGCAATCAGCCCCAGCATTTT
>.|TRBV28|TRBJ2-7|.
CASRLSEYGSYEQYF
TGTGCCAGCAGGCTATCGGAGTACGGCTCCTACGAGCAGTACTTC
>.|TRBV6-1|TRBJ2-7|.
CASSATGTCEQYF
TGTGCCAGCAGTGCTACAGGGACGTGCGAGCAGTACTTC
>.|TRBV6-1|TRBJ2-1|many
CASSEERDGGFSPNEQFF
TGTGCCAGCAGTGAAGAGAGGGATGGGGGCTTTTCGCCCAATGAGCAGTTCTTC
>TRBD1|TRBV27|TRBJ2-6|.
CASSPGGQAHSGANVLTF
TGTGCCAGCAGTCCCGGGGGACAGGCCCACTCTGGGGCCAACGTCCTGACTTTC
>.|TRBV19|TRBJ2-3|.
CASRPRGGADTQYF
TGTGCCAGTAGGCCTAGGGGGGGTGCAGATACGCAGTATTTT
>.|TRBV6-5|TRBJ1-1|.
CASSWRGPAEAFF
TGTGCCAGCAGTTGGCGGGGTCCGGCTGAAGCTTTCTTT
>.|TRBV5-8|TRBJ1-2|few
CASSPVGGGYGYTF
TGTGCCAGCAGCCCGGTGGGGGGAGGCTATGGCTACACCTTC
>TRBD2|TRBV7-8|TRBJ2-1|few
CASSPQTQWGGSTYNEQFF
TGTGCCAGCAGCCCCCAAACCCAGTGGGGGGGAAGTACCTACAATGAGCAGTTCTTC